The rows below give T cell receptor beta chains drawn from one sample of a study of T cells in Graves' hyperthyroidism and ophthalmopathy. TCRdb called the multiplex PCR reads again in MiXCR, with one record for every CDR3 protein. The sample comprises about 320,000 distinct CDR3 sequences, approximately 17% of which are singletons, and around 34% rests with the top ten. The specimen was blood. Receptors were obtained from a man in his thirties or forties with Graves' hyperthyroidism. Each CDR3 is given with its conserved first and last residue. Fields, in order: J gene, D gene, V gene, clone size, CDR3 DNA, CDR3 protein. A D gene is named only where the DNA matches it firmly. Rows give clone size only sometimes, using once, few, many, or a class for an expanded clone.

TRBJ2-7 TRBD1 TRBV20-1 many TGCAGTGCAACCCGACAGGGACGGGAGCAGTACTTC CSATRQGREQYF
TRBJ2-3 - TRBV5-1 many TGCGCCAGCAGCTCCCAGGGGAGCACAGATACGCAGTATTTT CASSSQGSTDTQYF
TRBJ2-3 - TRBV27 many TGTGCCAGCAGAGGGGGGCCAACAGATACGCAGTATTTT CASRGGPTDTQYF
TRBJ2-7 TRBD1 TRBV5-1 many TGCGCCAGCAGGGGACAGGGCTCCTCCTACGAGCAGTACTTC CASRGQGSSYEQYF
TRBJ1-5 - TRBV2 - TGTGCCAGCAGTGAACAGACTAGCAATCAGCCCCAGCATTTT CASSEQTSNQPQHF
TRBJ2-2 - TRBV4-2 - TGTGCCAGCAGCCAACCTCTAGCGTCGAACACCGGGGAGCTGTTTTTT CASSQPLASNTGELFF
TRBJ2-1 TRBD1 TRBV28 many TGTGCCAGCAGTTTACCGGACAGGGTCTACAATGAGCAGTTCTTC CASSLPDRVYNEQFF
TRBJ2-7 - TRBV7-8 once TGTGCCAGCAGCTTAGAGGCGGGAACTAACGAGCAGTACTTC CASSLEAGTNEQYF
TRBJ2-1 TRBD2 TRBV5-1 - TGCGCCAGCAGCTCCCAAAGCGGGAGTCTCTACAATGAGCAGTTCTTC CASSSQSGSLYNEQFF
TRBJ1-2 - TRBV2 many TGTGCCAGCAGCGCCTTCCGAGGCTACACCTTC CASSAFRGYTF
TRBJ1-1 - TRBV7-2 many TGTGCCAGCAGACGTGGGGCGCGAGACACTGAAGCTTTCTTT CASRRGARDTEAFF
TRBJ2-2 TRBD2 TRBV2 - TGTGCCAGCAGTGAAGGGGAGGGGAACACCGGGGAGCTGTTTTTT CASSEGEGNTGELFF
TRBJ2-7 - TRBV5-6 - TGTGCCAGCAGCTTCCAAGGTTCCGACGAGCAGTACTTC CASSFQGSDEQYF
TRBJ2-3 - TRBV28 many TGTGCCAGCAGTCCACACCTCGTCACGCAGTATTTT CASSPHLVTQYF
TRBJ1-1 TRBD1 TRBV13 - TGTGCCAGCAGCTCCAGACAGGGCCGAACAACTGAAGCTTTCTTT CASSSRQGRTTEAFF
TRBJ1-3 - TRBV20-1 few TGCAGTGCTAGAGAATCCCCGTCAAGCTCTGGAAACACCATATATTTT CSARESPSSSGNTIYF
TRBJ2-3 TRBD2 TRBV20-1 few TGCAGTGCTCCAAGCCCCCTACTAGCGGGGTCAGATACGCAGTATTTT CSAPSPLLAGSDTQYF
TRBJ2-5 TRBD2 TRBV7-7 few TGTGCTAGCAGCTTAGGGACTAGCGGCGAAGAGACCCAGTACTTC CASSLGTSGEETQYF
TRBJ2-1 - TRBV9 - TGTGCCAGCAGCCCCTTGGGCAGGTACAATGAGCAGTTCTTC CASSPLGRYNEQFF
TRBJ2-7 TRBD1 TRBV28 many TGTGCCAGCAGGGGACAGGAAGGGGACTACGAGCAGTACTTC CASRGQEGDYEQYF
TRBJ2-1 - TRBV5-6 - TGTGCCAGCAGCTTGCATTTAGGCTCGTACAATGAGCAGTTCTTC CASSLHLGSYNEQFF
TRBJ1-3 TRBD1 TRBV3-1 - TGTGCCAGCAGCGCGGGACAGGTCGGGAACACCATATATTTT CASSAGQVGNTIYF
TRBJ2-7 TRBD2 TRBV7-8 many TGTGCCAGCAGTTTCAGGGACGTGGCGGGAGTCAACGAGCAGTACTTC CASSFRDVAGVNEQYF
TRBJ2-7 TRBD1 TRBV10-3 - TGTGCCGCAACGGGACAGGACCTCCCCTGCGAGCAGTACTTC CAATGQDLPCEQYF
TRBJ1-1 - TRBV7-9 many TGTGCCAGCAGCTTGGGGCAGGGTTCGAACACTGAAGCTTTCTTT CASSLGQGSNTEAFF
TRBJ1-2 TRBD1 TRBV29-1 - TGCGGCGTTGTGGGGACAGGGGGAATAGGCTACACCTTC CGVVGTGGIGYTF
TRBJ2-3 TRBD2 TRBV12-3/TRBV12-4 many TGTGCCAGCAGCCCCTTAGCGGGTGTTTCAGATACGCAGTATTTT CASSPLAGVSDTQYF
TRBJ2-7 - TRBV5-1 - TGCGCCAGCGGGGTCACAGCCTACGAGCAGTACTTC CASGVTAYEQYF
TRBJ1-6 - TRBV6-5 many TGTGCCAGCAGTTACTCTCGGCAGGGTTCCTATAATTCACCCCTCCACTTT CASSYSRQGSYNSPLHF
TRBJ1-2 - TRBV3-1 - TGTGCCAGCAGCCAGGGGGGAATCGCGGATGGCTACACCTTC CASSQGGIADGYTF
TRBJ2-1 - TRBV5-6 few TGTGCCAGCAGCTTGGGGGCGGACTCTCAGTTCTTC CASSLGADSQFF